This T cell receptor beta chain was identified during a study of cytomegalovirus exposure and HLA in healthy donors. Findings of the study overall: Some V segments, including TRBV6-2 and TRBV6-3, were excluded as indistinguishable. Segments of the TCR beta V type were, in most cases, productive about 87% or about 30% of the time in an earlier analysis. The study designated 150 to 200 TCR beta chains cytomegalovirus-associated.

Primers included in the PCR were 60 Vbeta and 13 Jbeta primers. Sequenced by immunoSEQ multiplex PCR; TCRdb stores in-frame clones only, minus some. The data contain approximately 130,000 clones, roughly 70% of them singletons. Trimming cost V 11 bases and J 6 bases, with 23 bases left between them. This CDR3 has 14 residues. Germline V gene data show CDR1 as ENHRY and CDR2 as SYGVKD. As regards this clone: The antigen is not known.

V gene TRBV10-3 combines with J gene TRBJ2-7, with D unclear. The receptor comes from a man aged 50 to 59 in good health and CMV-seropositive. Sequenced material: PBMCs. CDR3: CAVSAGPKTSEQYF. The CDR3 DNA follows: TGTGCCGTCTCTGCTGGGCCCAAAACCTCCGAGCAGTACTTC.